This T cell receptor (beta chain) was sequenced for a study of CD8+CD57+ T cells in acquired aplastic anemia. Findings and limits, study-wide: The CD8+ Simpson's diversity of patients and controls was not significantly different. Found in both controls and patients were around 31 CD8+ CDR3 sequences.

All patients picked for sequencing had shown, by flow cytometry, an expansion of CD8+CD57+ cells. As a group, the patients uniformly had severe acquired aplastic anemia. When blood sampling took place, the patients had received no therapy. Genomic DNA constituted the template upon which TCR beta VDJ and CDR3 profiling was performed. Each CDR3 protein is one row after TCRdb ran MiXCR on the reads. Here the sample spans approximately 130,000 distinct CDR3 sequences, 55% to 60% being singletons. The V gene's germline CDR1 is SGHDT and CDR2 YYEEEE. V lost 0 bases and J 2 bases, leaving 9 bases between the germline ends. CDR3 length: 14 amino acids. Regarding this clonotype: Its antigen is still unknown.

Sequenced input: sorted CD4+, CD8+, or CD8+CD57+ T cells (not recorded which) from PBMCs. The sequence came from a human donor with aplastic anemia. The chain carries TRBV5-6 and TRBJ2-7; D is possibly TRBD1 (5 bases). CDR3 nucleotides: TGTGCCAGCAGCTTGGCAGGGTGGACCTACGAGCAGTACTTC. Translated: CASSLAGWTYEQYF.